These 27 T cell receptor beta chains share one sample of origin, sequenced in a study of response to subunit inactivated influenza vaccine. MiXCR, applied by TCRdb to the RT-PCR reads, yields one record per CDR3 protein. The sample consists of over 450,000 distinct CDR3 sequences, approximately 13% of them appearing once. The material sequenced was PBMCs from blood, taken about 40 days after vaccination. These receptors were obtained from a man between 50 and 59 years old who received an inactivated influenza vaccine.

The chain links TRBV5-1 to TRBJ2-7; 11 bases match TRBD2. Germline-derived CDR1 and CDR2 are SGHRS and YFSETQ. V trimming: 5 bases; J trimming: 3 bases; junction bases outside the gene matches: 13. CDR3 size: 17 residues. The CDR3 coding sequence is TGCGCCAGCAGAGGGAACATGCTAGCGGGAGGACTCTACGAGCAGTACTTC. Protein sequence: CASRGNMLAGGLYEQYF.

In this sample, this clonotype turned up a few times. The chain carries TRBV5-1 and TRBJ1-1, with D tentatively TRBD1 (5 bases). CDR3 length: 14 residues. Trimming shortened V by 5 bases and J by 3 bases, and 14 bases separated the two germline ends. CDR1 is SGHRS, CDR2 YFSETQ, per germline. The CDR3 reads CASSEGPTDTEAFF. The CDR3 coding sequence is TGCGCCAGCAGTGAGGGACCGACGGACACTGAAGCTTTCTTT.

The chain is built from TRBV5-1 and TRBJ1-2, with D perhaps matching TRBD1 (6 bases). This CDR3 is built from 15 residues. The germline CDR1 and CDR2 sequences are SGHRS and YFSETQ. Trimming cost V 0 bases and J 4 bases, with 13 bases left between them. The CDR3 nucleotides are TGCGCCAGCAGCTTGGATACGGGGGCTGGCTATGGCTACACCTTC. It translates to CASSLDTGAGYGYTF.

This sequence joins TRBV4-2 and TRBJ1-3; D gene ambiguous. Trimming pared 0 bases from V and 0 bases from J, leaving 12 bases between. Germline V gene lookup returns CDR1 LGHNA and CDR2 YNFKEQ. The CDR3 sequence is 17 residues long. The CDR3 is CASSQDPPGTSGNTIYF. As DNA, the CDR3 is TGTGCCAGCAGCCAAGACCCCCCGGGAACCTCTGGAAACACCATATATTTT.

This clonotype was detected a few times. V and J are TRBV2 and TRBJ1-2, with a possible D match to TRBD1 (5 bases). CDR1 is SNHLY and CDR2 is FYNNEI in the germline V gene. CDR3 size: 15 residues. Trimming removed 5 bases from V and 4 bases from J, with 17 bases in between. CDR3 bases: TGTGCCAGCAGTCAGGGACCGACGCCTGGCTATGGCTACACCTTC. Protein product: CASSQGPTPGYGYTF.

The V gene is TRBV11-3, the J gene TRBJ2-2, with a possible D match to TRBD2 (7 bases). Trimming left V 8 bases short and J 3 bases short, with 10 bases between. CDR1 SGHNT and CDR2 YENEEA come from the germline V gene. CDR3 length: 13 residues. The CDR3 DNA is TGTGCCAGCGGGGGGGCGGACACCGGGGAGCTGTTTTTT. Protein sequence: CASGGADTGELFF.

This clonotype came up many times. This CDR3 reads CASGTGREQFF. As DNA, the CDR3 is TGTGCCAGCGGTACAGGGCGTGAGCAGTTCTTC. The genes are TRBV12-3 or TRBV12-4 and TRBJ2-1, with a weak D call TRBD1 (6 bases). This CDR3 is built from 11 residues. V was shortened by 8 bases and J by 9 bases, with 11 bases between the two germline ends.

This clonotype was seen a few times. It is unclear where the CDR3 begins or ends on the DNA, so no DNA is shown, and the CDR3 is as TCRdb lists it. The chain carries TRBV6-2 or TRBV6-3 and TRBJ2-2. The CDR3 length equals 14 residues, ends included. Germline V gene lookup returns CDR1 MNHEY and CDR2 SVGEGT. The CDR3 sequence is CARKKTRTPGSCFF.

About this clonotype: A much larger clone differs by one base, so this may be a read error. The V and J genes are TRBV20-1 and TRBJ2-3; 8 nucleotides align to TRBD2. The CDR3 is 18 amino acids. Germline CDR1 is DFQATT and CDR2 is SNEGSKA (reference sequence). CDR3 region: CSARDGGLAWLSLDTRYF. CDR3 DNA: TGCAGTGCTAGAGATGGCGGACTAGCCTGGCTTAGCCTCGATACGCGGTATTTT.

This clonotype was counted ten times or more. The V and J genes are TRBV12-3 or TRBV12-4 and TRBJ2-3, with D perhaps matching TRBD2 (5 bases). The germline V and J ends were trimmed by 1 base and 5 bases, with 13 bases remaining between them. The CDR3 loop spans 15 amino acids. The CDR3 DNA reads TGTGCCAGCAGTTTAGGCCCTCGTGCGGGAGATACGCAGTATTTT. Protein product: CASSLGPRAGDTQYF.

This clonotype was counted many times. DNA for the CDR3: TGTGCCATCAGTGACGGGGCAGTAACGCAGTATTTT. Protein sequence: CAISDGAVTQYF. The V and J genes are TRBV10-3 and TRBJ2-3; possibly TRBD1 or TRBD2 for D (5 bases each). The CDR3 runs to 12 residues. With 3 bases removed from V and 9 bases from J, the gap between germline ends came to 10 bases. In germline, CDR1 is ENHRY, CDR2 SYGVKD.

The chain carries TRBV11-2 and TRBJ1-2, with 7 bases aligning to TRBD1. V gave up 4 bases and J gave up 4 bases; unmatched junction bases: 9. The CDR3 is 15 residues long. The V gene's germline CDR1 is SGHAT and CDR2 FQNNGV. The CDR3 sequence: CASSYLRQGIYGYTF. The CDR3 DNA sequence: TGTGCCAGCAGCTACCTCCGACAGGGAATCTATGGCTACACCTTC.

This clonotype occurred a few times. The chain combines TRBV7-9 with TRBJ2-1; D perhaps matches TRBD1 (6 bases). Germline assignment: CDR1 SEHNR and CDR2 FQNEAQ (reference sequence). CDR3 length: 16 amino acids. The ends were cut back, 4 bases at V and 0 bases at J, with 13 bases in the middle. The chain's CDR3 is CASSSLDRSSYNEQFF. The CDR3 DNA is TGTGCCAGCAGCTCGCTAGACAGGAGCTCCTACAATGAGCAGTTCTTC. The full variable domain, its missing parts supplied by reference TRBV7-9 and TRBJ2-1, is DTGVSQNPRHKITKRGQNVTFRCDPISEHNRLYWYRQTLGQGPEFLTYFQNEAQLEKSRLLSDRFSAERPKGSFSTLEIQRTEQGDSAMYLCASSSLDRSSYNEQFFGPGTRLTVL.

This chain links TRBV5-6 with TRBJ2-2; 9 bases match TRBD2. V dropped 3 bases and J dropped 8; count of bases not matched to a gene: 8. The CDR3 covers 15 residues. The germline gives CDR1 SGHDT, CDR2 YYEEEE. The CDR3 DNA is TGTGCCAGCAGCTATAGCGGGGGCACGGGAGGGGAGCTGTTTTTT. It translates to CASSYSGGTGGELFF. Together with reference TRBV5-6 and TRBJ2-2, the CDR3 gives the full variable domain: DAGVTQSPTHLIKTRGQQVTLRCSPKSGHDTVSWYQQALGQGPQFIFQYYEEEERQRGNFPDRFSGHQFPNYSSELNVNALLLGDSALYLCASSYSGGTGGELFFGEGSRLTVL.

This clonotype was counted only a few times. The CDR3 here is CSASSLAGGYNEQFF. The CDR3 coding sequence is TGCAGTGCTTCGTCACTAGCGGGAGGTTACAATGAGCAGTTCTTC. This rearrangement joins TRBV20-1 to TRBJ2-1; 12 positions agree with TRBD2. V was pared by 5 bases and J by 4 bases, with 6 bases of the junction left unmatched. This CDR3 spans 15 amino acids. In germline, CDR1 is DFQATT, CDR2 SNEGSKA (reference sequence).

The chain couples TRBV20-1 to TRBJ2-3, with a tentative D call TRBD2 (6 bases). V was pared by 5 bases and J by 7 bases, with 16 bases between. The length of the CDR3 is 13 residues. From germline, CDR1 is DFQATT and CDR2 SNEGSKA (reference sequence). The CDR3 loop reads CSAFWGESYTQYF. The CDR3 bases are TGCAGTGCTTTCTGGGGGGAGTCGTATACGCAGTATTTT.

In its sample, this clonotype was seen a few times. This chain uses TRBV6-5 with TRBJ2-5, with a possible D match to TRBD2 (5 bases). Per the germline V gene, CDR1 is MNHEY and CDR2 is SVGAGI. The CDR3 is made up of 14 amino acids. V was cut by 1 base and J by 3 bases, with 9 bases left in between. The CDR3 DNA reads TGTGCCAGCAGTTACTGGTCCGGGGAAGAGACCCAGTACTTC. It codes for CASSYWSGEETQYF.

J is TRBJ2-7 and V is TRBV28; D unresolved. V was shortened by 0 bases and J by 5 bases, with 5 bases between the two germline ends. CDR1 MDHEN and CDR2 SYDVKM come from the germline V gene. The CDR3 loop spans 12 amino acids. For the CDR3, the DNA is TGTGCCAGCAGTTTATGGCGGAACGAGCAGTACTTC. Translation: CASSLWRNEQYF.

This clonotype was seen only a few times. This chain connects TRBV18 to TRBJ2-7, with 10 bases aligning to TRBD1. V lost 3 bases and J lost 7; bases outside the gene matches: 3. CDR1 is KGHSH and CDR2 is LQKENI in the germline V gene. The CDR3 extends over 13 amino acids. As DNA, the CDR3 is TGTGCCAGCTCACCTGGGACAGGGGAAGAGCAGTACTTC. Amino acid sequence: CASSPGTGEEQYF.

This clonotype was seen a handful of times. V usage is TRBV15 and J usage is TRBJ2-2; D unresolved. With 6 bases removed from V and 6 bases from J, the gap between germline ends came to 11 bases. Germline CDR1 LNHNV, CDR2 YYDKDF (reference sequence). This CDR3 has 13 amino acids. The CDR3 reads CATREKGAGELFF. Here the CDR3 DNA reads TGTGCCACCAGGGAAAAGGGCGCCGGGGAGCTGTTTTTT.

The V and J genes are TRBV9 and TRBJ2-7; 10 bases are a match to TRBD2. The germline CDR1 and CDR2 sequences are SGDLS and YYNGEE. The J segment lost 6 bases and the V segment lost 3 bases, leaving 18 bases of the junction unmatched. This CDR3 spans 18 amino acids. In nucleotides, the CDR3 is TGTGCCAGCAGCGCAGCAACCCTCGAGCGGGAGGGCCGGTGCGAGCAGTACTTC. Protein sequence: CASSAATLEREGRCEQYF.

The V call is TRBV15, the J call TRBJ1-2, with D uncertain. Per germline, CDR1 LNHNV and CDR2 YYDKDF (reference sequence). V dropped 0 bases and J dropped 5 bases, with 7 bases sitting between them. The CDR3 extends over 13 amino acids. DNA for the CDR3: TGTGCCACCAGCAGAGATCCGGGTTATGGCTACACCTTC. As protein: CATSRDPGYGYTF.

This clonotype was detected many times. The V and J genes are TRBV29-1 and TRBJ2-3; TRBD2 is a possible D gene (5 bases). The CDR3 is made up of 13 amino acids. Germline V gene data show CDR1 as SQVTM and CDR2 as ANQGSEA. V lost 6 bases to trimming and J lost 4 bases, with 14 bases between them. The CDR3 DNA reads as TGCAGCGTAGACCCTGAGGGAGCAGATACGCAGTATTTT. Protein sequence: CSVDPEGADTQYF.

This chain uses TRBV11-1 with TRBJ1-6, with D tentatively TRBD1 (6 bases). The CDR3 runs to 18 residues. V was shortened by 4 bases and J by 0 bases, with 16 bases between the two germline ends. Germline V gene data show CDR1 as SGHAT and CDR2 as FQDESV (reference sequence). The chain's CDR3 is CASSSTNRAFSYNSPLHF. The CDR3 DNA follows: TGTGCCAGCAGCTCCACTAACAGGGCCTTCTCCTATAATTCACCCCTCCACTTT.

J is TRBJ2-5 and V is TRBV18; D is ambiguous. The V gene lost 4 bases and the J gene lost 5 bases, with 14 bases spanning the gap. CDR1 is KGHSH, CDR2 LQKENI, per germline. This CDR3 is built from 14 residues. The CDR3 region is CASSLWDRGETQYF. The CDR3 coding sequence is TGTGCCAGCTCACTTTGGGATCGTGGGGAGACCCAGTACTTC.

V and J are TRBV5-1 and TRBJ2-1, with 16 bases that match TRBD2. This CDR3 contains 16 residues. CDR1 and CDR2 (germline): SGHRS, YFSETQ. The trim removed 7 bases at V and 7 bases at J, leaving 8 bases unmatched. The CDR3 region is CASGGLAGGPGNEQFF. CDR3 bases: TGCGCCAGCGGGGGACTAGCGGGAGGGCCAGGTAATGAGCAGTTCTTC. The whole variable domain, filled in from reference TRBV5-1 and TRBJ2-1, reads KAGVTQTPRYLIKTRGQQVTLSCSPISGHRSVSWYQQTPGQGLQFLFEYFSETQRNKGNFPGRFSGRQFSNSRSEMNVSTLELGDSALYLCASGGLAGGPGNEQFFGPGTRLTVL.

This clonotype has ten or more counts. The V and J genes are TRBV12-3 or TRBV12-4 and TRBJ2-5, with 10 bases aligning to TRBD1. The CDR3 spans 15 residues. V gave up 3 bases and J gave up 5 bases; unmatched junction bases: 6. DNA for the CDR3: TGTGCCAGCAGTTTCAGGGACAGGGGAGTTGAGACCCAGTACTTC. This translates into CASSFRDRGVETQYF.